This is a list of T cell receptor beta chains from one sample in a study of T cells in localized non-small cell lung cancer. TCRdb's table, derived via immunoSEQ multiplex PCR, lists solely in-frame clones and lacks some. The sample lists tens of thousands of clones, around nine tenths occurring once. Here the sequenced sample was peripheral blood, taken before any cancer treatment. All receptors come from a female donor aged 60 or older with stage III squamous cell lung carcinoma. Each CDR3 is given with its conserved first and last residue. The D gene is left open where the match is weak. Some rows mark clone size as missing; the rest say once, few, many or name a class of expanded clone.

size: .; J: TRBJ2-7; length: 16; V: TRBV6-5; D: TRBD1; DNA: TGTGCCAGCAGTTACTCGTCGGGGACAGGAATGCGCGAGCAGTACTTC; CDR3: CASSYSSGTGMREQYF
size: .; J: TRBJ2-5; length: 11; V: TRBV6-5; D: .; DNA: TGTGCCAGCAGTTACGCCGAGACCCAGTACTTC; CDR3: CASSYAETQYF
size: .; J: TRBJ2-1; length: 12; V: TRBV7-9; D: .; DNA: TGTGCCAGCAGCTTCTATGCTAATGAGCAGTTCTTC; CDR3: CASSFYANEQFF
size: .; J: TRBJ1-1; length: 13; V: TRBV5-1; D: TRBD1; DNA: TGCGCCAGCAGCCAAGGGGGCGGGACTGAAGCTTTCTTT; CDR3: CASSQGGGTEAFF
size: .; J: TRBJ2-3; length: 19; V: TRBV21-1; D: .; DNA: TGTGCCAGCAGCAAAGGGGGGACAGGGTGGAGTGGGAGCCCAGATACGCAGTATTTT; CDR3: CASSKGGTGWSGSPDTQYF
size: few; J: TRBJ2-1; length: 17; V: TRBV28; D: TRBD2; DNA: TGTGCCAGCACCTCAAGCGGGAGGCCCCTCTCCTACAATGAGCAGTTCTTC; CDR3: CASTSSGRPLSYNEQFF
size: .; J: TRBJ2-1; length: 12; V: TRBV5-5; D: .; DNA: TGTGCCAGCAGCCCTACGATCAATGAGCAGTTCTTC; CDR3: CASSPTINEQFF
size: .; J: TRBJ1-4; length: 16; V: TRBV7-9; D: TRBD1; DNA: TGTGCCAGCAGCGAATCAGGGGGCCTATTTAATGAAAAACTGTTTTTT; CDR3: CASSESGGLFNEKLFF
size: .; J: TRBJ2-3; length: 14; V: TRBV6-1; D: .; DNA: TGTGCCAGCAGTTGGGGGAGTGAGGCAGATACGCAGTATTTT; CDR3: CASSWGSEADTQYF
size: .; J: TRBJ1-1; length: 15; V: TRBV10-1; D: .; DNA: TGCGCCAGCAGCCATGAGGCCTTTGGAAACACTGAAGCTTTCTTT; CDR3: CASSHEAFGNTEAFF
size: .; J: TRBJ1-5; length: 14; V: TRBV5-5; D: .; DNA: TGTGCCAGCAGCTTTGGGTATAGCAATCAGCCCCAGCATTTT; CDR3: CASSFGYSNQPQHF
size: .; J: TRBJ1-2; length: 13; V: TRBV25-1; D: .; DNA: TGTGCCAGCAGTGACGTCATTAACTATGGCTACACCTTC; CDR3: CASSDVINYGYTF
size: .; J: TRBJ2-2; length: 17; V: TRBV25-1; D: TRBD2; DNA: TGTGCCAGCAGTGAGAGCGTAGCGGGAGGGACCAGAGGGGAGCTGTTTTTT; CDR3: CASSESVAGGTRGELFF
size: .; J: TRBJ2-3; length: 11; V: TRBV2; D: .; DNA: TGTGCCAGCTGGCTAGCAGATACGCAGTATTTT; CDR3: CASWLADTQYF
size: .; J: TRBJ1-4; length: 15; V: TRBV30; D: .; DNA: TGTGCCTGGAGTGTTCCGCGAGTTTCTAATGAAAAACTGTTTTTT; CDR3: CAWSVPRVSNEKLFF
size: .; J: TRBJ1-4; length: 14; V: TRBV7-8; D: TRBD1; DNA: TGTGCCAGCAGCCGCGGACAGGGGAATGAAAAACTGTTTTTT; CDR3: CASSRGQGNEKLFF
size: .; J: TRBJ2-6; length: 19; V: TRBV27; D: TRBD1; DNA: TGTGCCAGCAGTTTTAGGCGGACAGGGGCGAGGGCTGGGGCCAACGTCCTGACTTTC; CDR3: CASSFRRTGARAGANVLTF
size: once; J: TRBJ2-2; length: 14; V: TRBV2; D: .; DNA: TGTGCCAGCAGTAGGGGAGAGAATACCGGGGAGCTGTTTTTT; CDR3: CASSRGENTGELFF
size: .; J: TRBJ1-4; length: 15; V: TRBV2; D: .; DNA: TGTGCCAGCAGCCCCACGGGACCCCTGCAAGAAAAACTGTTTTTT; CDR3: CASSPTGPLQEKLFF
size: once; J: TRBJ2-7; length: 11; V: TRBV20-1; D: .; DNA: TGCAGTGGATGGAGGGACCTCGAGCAGTACTTC; CDR3: CSGWRDLEQYF
size: .; J: TRBJ2-1; length: 12; V: TRBV2; D: TRBD1; DNA: TGTGCTACGGGACAGGGCTTCTATGAGCAGTTCTTC; CDR3: CATGQGFYEQFF
size: few; J: TRBJ1-1; length: 15; V: TRBV7-9; D: TRBD1; DNA: TGTGCCAGCAGCTTAGGACAGGGGGCGCGCACTGAAGCTTTCTTT; CDR3: CASSLGQGARTEAFF
size: few; J: TRBJ1-2; length: 13; V: TRBV5-1; D: .; DNA: TGCGCCAGCTCGGAAGAGGCTAACTATGGCTACACCTTC; CDR3: CASSEEANYGYTF
size: .; J: TRBJ2-7; length: 14; V: TRBV6-6; D: .; DNA: TGTGCCAGCAGTTACTCAACAGCCCCTCACGAGCAGTACTTC; CDR3: CASSYSTAPHEQYF
size: .; J: TRBJ2-7; length: 16; V: TRBV27; D: TRBD1; DNA: TGTGCCAGCAGTTGGGGGACAGGGCTGAGCTCCTACGAGCAGTACTTC; CDR3: CASSWGTGLSSYEQYF